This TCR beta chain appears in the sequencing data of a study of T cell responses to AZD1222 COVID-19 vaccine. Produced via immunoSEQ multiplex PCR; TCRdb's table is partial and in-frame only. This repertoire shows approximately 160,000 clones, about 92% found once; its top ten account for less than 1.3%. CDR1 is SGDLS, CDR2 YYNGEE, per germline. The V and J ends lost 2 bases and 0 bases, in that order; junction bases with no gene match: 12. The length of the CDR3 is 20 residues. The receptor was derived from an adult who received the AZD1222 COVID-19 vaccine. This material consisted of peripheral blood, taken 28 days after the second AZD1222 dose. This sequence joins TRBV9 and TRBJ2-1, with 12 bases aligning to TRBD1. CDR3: CASSVSRDRGRQSSYNEQFF. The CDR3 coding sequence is TGTGCCAGCAGCGTCTCACGGGACAGGGGGCGACAGAGCTCCTACAATGAGCAGTTCTTC.